This TCR beta chain is drawn from a study of shared clonotypes between healthy human individuals (dated by TCRdb to the early 2020s). Study-level background: The cohort comprised two women and a few men aged 18 to 49 years. Blood TCR repertoires of several healthy adults were deeply sequenced to estimate repertoire size and the extent of clonotype sharing between individuals. Between about 0.8 and 8.9 billion PBMCs per donor were obtained by leukapheresis. Per donor, three plates each were used for CD4 naive and CD4 memory, two for CD8 naive, and one for CD8 memory. Libraries were prepared and TCR repertoires were sequenced by different laboratories using diverse techniques, in order to increase sequencing depth and limit assay-specific biases.

Healthy HIV-negative adults with no recently reported acute infections or vaccinations were included as donors. Every donor was a Caucasian adult living in Nashville, Tennessee, USA. CD4+ T cells were enriched by magnetic negative selection, after which naive cells were positively selected on CD45RA and the negative fraction was taken as the memory subset. After blood collection by leukapheresis, PBMCs were isolated using Ficoll-Histopaque density gradient centrifugation and then cryopreserved in the vapor phase of liquid nitrogen. Purity and quantity of every magnetically sorted T cell population were checked by analytical flow cytometry. Genomic DNA was isolated from each sorted fraction and quantified by UV absorbance on a Nanodrop 2000c. With regard to this clone: There is no known antigen for this receptor. There are no base qualities to consult, and no much larger clone falls within one base.

In the germline V gene, CDR1 corresponds to SQVTM and CDR2 to ANQGSEA. Trimming removed 6 bases from V and 5 bases from J; the gene matches leave 6 bases unexplained. Measured from the cysteine to the phenylalanine, the CDR3 is 13 residues long. Only the CDR3 DNA is retained, 39 bases long and in frame from the first base. TCR CDR3 regions were amplified from genomic DNA by multiplex PCR using the deep immunoSEQ assay. For each cell subset, the extracted genomic DNA was distributed evenly across all wells of several immunoSEQ 96-well plates, and each plate served as one replicate. For sorted subsets, roughly 0.2 ug genomic DNA, equal to approximately 30,000 T cell genomes, was loaded into each replicate PCR. Purified libraries were quantified with a Qubit 3.0 fluorometer, sized on a Bioanalyzer 2100, and re-quantified with the KAPA Library Quantification kit. Every immunoSEQ 96-well plate was sequenced on a separate single-read 150-cycle Illumina NextSeq 550 flow cell. As for the original processing: Because only junctional sequences without quality scores were contained in the immunoSEQ output, filtering matching that applied to full-length reads could not be performed. Sequences were annotated with PyIR, a Python wrapper for IgBLAST v1.9, using IMGT germline references to assign V/J genes and CDR3. Any read was removed if the V/J assignment was weak (E-value above 1e-6), the CDR3 was missing, or the read contained stop codons, out-of-frame junctions, or ambiguous translated residues. V3J clonotypes were defined by identical inferred V gene, J gene, and CDR3 amino acid sequence. The percentage overlap between two repertoires was calculated by dividing the number of shared unique clonotypes by the size of the smaller repertoire. RTK rarefaction, the Chao1 estimator, and Recon v2.1 estimates of unobserved clonotypes were used to assess repertoire richness. Generation probabilities were computed with OLGA for all TCRbeta clonotypes obtained by the gDNA method from several donors. Held by TCRdb, this immuneACCESS table contains in-frame sequences only and omits some clones. Under half of the omission traces to an unresolved V gene where checked; the cause of the rest is unknown. V and J calls and clone size come straight from that table; D and trimming were deduced from the DNA. Across this sample there are 2 million to 2.5 million clones, with 93% seen only once. The ten largest clones add up to 0.39% of the sample.

The paper as a whole reports these results and caveats: Higher generation probabilities were observed for clonotypes shared by all four sorted-subset donors than for non-shared clonotypes. Larger estimated clonotype richness was generally found for naive subsets than for memory subsets. Incomplete sequencing was indicated by rarefaction of sorted-subset datasets, despite the large sequencing depth. Sampling was restricted to blood, and TCR repertoires in tissue are likely to differ from TCR repertoires in blood. Because the study included a small number of donors, the genetic and exposure-history diversity represented was limited. Pairwise subsampling led to the expectation that sequencing depth would affect the degree of clonotype sharing among donors. Across a few donors, about 4.5% of naive CD4, roughly 3.4% of naive CD8, 2.3% of memory CD4, and under 0.45% of memory CD8 clonotypes were shared.

The rearranged segments are TRBV29-1 and TRBJ1-2; 10 central nucleotides agree with TRBD1. The sequencing input was naive CD4+ T cells from PBMCs. The meaning of the sample's cell subset or site label: CD45RA+ positively selected. The receptor was derived from a man aged 18-30 years in good health. Some clones in this sample may be carry-over from other donors' samples. The sequence in DNA is TGCAGCGTCCCCGGGACAGGGGTATATGGCTACACCTTC. Translation gives CSVPGTGVYGYTF.